This TCR beta chain emerged from a study of blood T cell repertoires in COVID-19. For the study at large: Sites across the United States, Italy and Spain contributed samples from acute and convalescent COVID-19. In each case, the material was cDNA or gDNA derived from T cells, B-cell-depleted T cells, or PBMCs.

Original analysis: From reference gene primer amplification, estimates of nucleated cell counts were derived. Produced via immunoSEQ multiplex PCR; TCRdb's table is partial and in-frame only. The V and J calls and the clone size are those of that table, but D and trimming were determined from the DNA. The data hold roughly 200,000 clones, with about nine tenths observed a single time. The sequence was collected from a man aged 65 to 85 with acute or convalescent COVID-19. Material for sequencing was peripheral blood.

Here the CDR3 DNA reads TGTGCCAGTAACGAAGGGGCGTCCTATAATTCACCCCTCCACTTT. Encoded protein: CASNEGASYNSPLHF. This rearrangement joins TRBV19 to TRBJ1-6, with D maybe TRBD1 (5 bases). Germline CDR1 reads LNHDA; CDR2 reads SQIVND (reference sequence). The V gene lost 7 bases and the J gene lost 1 base, with 11 bases spanning the gap. This CDR3 has 15 amino acids.